The table lists the clone carrying this T cell receptor (beta chain) with a few counts. Time point reported: baseline pretreatment blood. Documented treatment: 15 Gy SBRT to primary tumor, nephrectomy 4 weeks later. V was cut by 6 bases and J by 6 bases, with 14 bases left in between. Germline assignment: CDR1 SGHTA and CDR2 FQGTGA. The CDR3 covers 13 residues. Libraries were prepared by immunoSEQ multiplex PCR; TCRdb keeps only in-frame clonotypes and omits some of them. The repertoire has about 130,000 clones, 88% of them found once; the top ten carry more than 10%. The data were taken from a study of radiation and T cells in renal cell carcinoma.

The TCR comes from a woman in her fifties or sixties with renal cell carcinoma. The sequences come from blood, collected from a patient whose treatment included radiotherapy and nephrectomy. The chain combines TRBV7-3 with TRBJ1-2, with TRBD1 as a possible D gene (6 bases). CDR3 region: CASRSLDSHGYTF. CDR3 in DNA: TGTGCCAGCAGATCTTTGGACAGCCATGGCTACACCTTC.